This TCR beta chain was observed in a study of control samples from healthy donors and cancer patients. Repertoires were generated with immunoSEQ multiplex PCR, while TCRdb's copy carries only in-frame clones and drops some. This sample yields 60,000 to 95,000 clones, of which roughly 84% are seen a single time; about 15% belongs to the top ten. CDR3 length equals 16 residues. V trimming: 4 bases; J trimming: 5 bases; junction bases outside the gene matches: 9. CDR1 LGHDT and CDR2 YNNKEL come from the germline V gene (reference sequence). The sequence derives from a man aged 45 to 65 in good health. The V gene is TRBV3-1 (or the pseudogene TRBV3-2), the J gene TRBJ2-7, with TRBD1 identical over 12 bases. The specimen was blood. The CDR3 is CASSPTGTGGRDEQYF. As DNA, the CDR3 is TGTGCCAGCAGCCCAACCGGGACAGGGGGCAGAGACGAGCAGTACTTC.